These 28 T cell receptor beta chains came from one sample sequenced in a study of T cells after yellow fever vaccination. A single record per CDR3 protein comes from TCRdb applying MiXCR to the 5' RACE reads. The sample yields 550,000 to 750,000 distinct CDR3 sequences, around an eighth seen once. The sample consisted of PBMCs, taken on the day of the yellow fever booster vaccination. The receptors shown here come from a man aged 25 to 45 who received the YFV17D yellow fever vaccine.

This clonotype occurred a few times. This chain uses TRBV30 with TRBJ2-1, with D possibly matching TRBD1 (6 bases). Looked up from germline, CDR1 is GTSNPN and CDR2 is SVGIG (reference sequence). The CDR3 consists of 16 residues. The germline V and J ends were trimmed by 6 bases and 0 bases, with 18 bases remaining between them. The CDR3 sequence is CACHDGGSFSYNEQFF. For the CDR3, the DNA is TGTGCCTGCCACGATGGGGGCAGCTTCTCCTACAATGAGCAGTTCTTC.

The chain has TRBV11-2 and TRBJ1-6, with 7 bases fitting TRBD1. J lost 5 bases, V lost 7 bases, and 8 bases had no gene match. The CDR3 loop spans 15 amino acids. CDR1 and CDR2 (germline): SGHAT, FQNNGV. In DNA form, the CDR3 reads TGTGCCAGCAACCAAATAGACAGGGATAATTCACCCCTCCACTTT. It codes for CASNQIDRDNSPLHF.

Comments on this clonotype: A much larger clonotype is one base distant, so this may be a read error. The rearrangement uses TRBV20-1 and TRBJ2-3; D is perhaps TRBD1 (7 bases). Germline CDR1 DFQATT, CDR2 SNEGSKA (reference sequence). The germline V and J ends were trimmed by 4 bases and 1 base, with 12 bases remaining between them. CDR3 length: 14 amino acids. CDR3 nucleotides: TGCAGTGCTATCCCCAGGGGGGGCACAGATACGCAGTATTTT. Translation gives CSAIPRGGTDTQYF.

The rearrangement links TRBV20-1 to TRBJ2-2; 10 bases match TRBD2. CDR1 DFQATT and CDR2 SNEGSKA come from the germline V gene (reference sequence). V trimming: 1 base; J trimming: 6 bases; junction bases outside the gene matches: 11. CDR3 length: 17 residues. The CDR3 loop is CSARAGLSGRASGELFF. For the CDR3, the DNA is TGCAGTGCTAGAGCTGGGTTGAGCGGGAGGGCATCCGGGGAGCTGTTTTTT.

As regards this clonotype: A junction end diverges from the germline sequence, so it may reflect a read error. V is TRBV6-2 or TRBV6-3 and J is TRBJ2-2; the match to TRBD2 covers 7 bases. The CDR3 has 15 amino acids. CDR1 MNHEY and CDR2 SVGEGT come from the germline V gene. The CDR3 spells CASKPSGTKTGELFF. CDR3 in DNA: TGTGCCAGCAAACCCAGCGGGACGAAAACCGGGGAGCTGTTTTTT.

This clonotype was picked up a small number of times. The chain carries TRBV12-3 or TRBV12-4 and TRBJ2-3; 7 positions agree with TRBD2. The CDR3 consists of 15 residues. Losses at the gene ends were 3 bases for V and 1 base for J; bases not matched to a gene: 4. The CDR3 coding sequence is TGTGCCAGCAGTTTTTTCGCGGGAGGCACAGATACGCAGTATTTT. Amino acid sequence: CASSFFAGGTDTQYF.

The chain carries TRBV20-1 and TRBJ2-2, with 12 bases identical to TRBD2. CDR3 length equals 18 residues. Germline V CDR1 and CDR2: DFQATT, SNEGSKA (reference sequence). The V segment lost 2 bases and the J segment 1 base; nucleotides outside the gene matches: 8. The CDR3 DNA follows: TGCAGTGCTAGAACTAGCGGGAGGTCCGGGGTGAACACCGGGGAGCTGTTTTTT. This sequence encodes CSARTSGRSGVNTGELFF.

The V and J genes are TRBV25-1 and TRBJ2-3; TRBD1 is a possible D gene (5 bases). The CDR3 has 14 residues. V lost 10 bases and J 1 base, leaving 15 bases between the germline ends. The germline V gene has CDR1 MGHDK and CDR2 SYGVNS. The CDR3 sequence: CATSPRVGTDTQYF. In DNA form, the CDR3 reads TGTGCCACCTCCCCCAGGGTGGGCACAGATACGCAGTATTTT.

This sequence joins TRBV6-5 and TRBJ2-5, with TRBD2 as a possible D gene (6 bases). Germline CDR1 reads MNHEY; CDR2 reads SVGAGI. The CDR3 totals 16 residues. Trimming took off 2 bases at V and 3 bases at J, with 16 bases between the two ends. CDR3 bases: TGTGCCAGCAGTTACCGTCTAACTAGCAGAGAAGAGACCCAGTACTTC. This gives the protein CASSYRLTSREETQYF.

The sample holds many counts of this clonotype. J is TRBJ2-3 and V is TRBV4-3; D possibly matches TRBD1 or TRBD2 (5 bases each). The germline V gene has CDR1 LGHNA and CDR2 YSLEER. Trimming shortened V by 3 bases and J by 4 bases, and 11 bases separated the two germline ends. The CDR3 covers 14 residues. This chain's CDR3 is CASSQLWGSDTQYF. For the CDR3, the DNA is TGCGCCAGCAGCCAGCTCTGGGGGTCAGATACGCAGTATTTT.

This clonotype has just a few counts. The V call is TRBV27, the J call TRBJ2-7; D unresolved. V shed 2 bases and J shed 6 bases, with 14 bases lying between them. This CDR3 is built from 14 residues. Germline V gene lookup returns CDR1 MNHEY and CDR2 SMNVEV (reference sequence). In nucleotides, the CDR3 is TGTGCCAGCAGTTTACTGGGTCTGGAGCGCGAGCAGTACTTC. Encoded protein: CASSLLGLEREQYF.

The table lists this clonotype with a few counts. This chain joins TRBV11-2 and TRBJ2-7, with D perhaps matching TRBD1 (6 bases). Trimming took off 0 bases at V and 4 bases at J, with 7 bases between the two ends. The CDR3 is made up of 13 amino acids. CDR1 SGHAT and CDR2 FQNNGV come from the germline V gene. The CDR3 sequence is CASSLDQGYEQYF. The DNA of the CDR3 is TGTGCCAGCAGCTTAGATCAGGGGTACGAGCAGTACTTC.

The chain couples TRBV28 to TRBJ2-1, with TRBD1 matching over 10 bases. Germline loops: CDR1 MDHEN, CDR2 SYDVKM. This CDR3 is 14 amino acids long. V lost 5 bases, J lost 10 bases, and 8 bases stayed unmatched. This chain's CDR3 is CASSPAGTGVEQFF. The DNA of the CDR3 is TGTGCCAGCAGTCCGGCCGGGACAGGGGTAGAGCAGTTCTTC.

This clonotype was recorded at least ten times. This chain uses TRBV25-1 with TRBJ2-6; D is possibly TRBD1 (9 bases). CDR1 is MGHDK, CDR2 SYGVNS, per germline. The V gene lost 3 bases and the J gene lost 2 bases, with 17 bases spanning the gap. The CDR3 spans 18 residues. The DNA for the CDR3 is TGTGCCAGCAGTGAGCACAGGGGGCGGGAGGCTGGGGCCAACGTCCTGACTTTC. It codes for CASSEHRGREAGANVLTF.

The chain combines TRBV4-3 with TRBJ2-7; a possible D gene is TRBD1 (6 bases). The CDR3 is made up of 15 amino acids. Germline V gives CDR1 LGHNA, CDR2 YSLEER. V was trimmed by 3 bases and J by 2 bases, leaving 14 bases between them. The CDR3, as DNA: TGCGCCAGCAGCCAGAATACAGGGTCGGCCTACGAGCAGTACTTC. This translates into CASSQNTGSAYEQYF.

This clonotype came up a few times. The chain has TRBV6-1 and TRBJ2-7; D is undetermined. Looked up from germline, CDR1 is MNHNS and CDR2 is SASEGT. The CDR3 totals 14 residues. V lost 7 bases to trimming and J lost 7 bases, with 20 bases between them. CDR3 DNA: TGTGCCAGCAACTTACGGGCCTCTGTGGGGGAGCAGTACTTC. It codes for CASNLRASVGEQYF.

The V gene is TRBV12-3 or TRBV12-4, the J gene TRBJ2-1; D is unresolved. There are 13 residues in the CDR3. Between the trimmed V and J ends, which lost 3 bases and 6 bases, there was a span of 9 bases. The CDR3 DNA reads TGTGCCAGCAGTTTCCCGGAATCCAATGAGCAGTTCTTC. Translation: CASSFPESNEQFF.

The chain combines TRBV5-4 with TRBJ2-7, with a weak D call TRBD1 (6 bases). Trimming cost V 1 base and J 4 bases, with 15 bases left between them. This CDR3 comprises 15 residues. Germline CDR1 is SGHNT and CDR2 is YYREEE (reference sequence). The CDR3 DNA reads TGTGCCAGCAGCTTGAGTCAGGGGAAGCTTTACGAGCAGTACTTC. This codes for CASSLSQGKLYEQYF.

This clonotype has a handful of counts. The chain is built from TRBV7-2 and TRBJ2-1, with D perhaps TRBD1 (5 bases). Germline V gene lookup returns CDR1 SGHTA and CDR2 FQGNSA. The V end lost 3 bases, the J end lost 4 bases, and 13 bases lay between the germline ends. This CDR3 comprises 15 residues. The CDR3 protein is CASSFGRARYNEQFF. CDR3 nucleotides: TGTGCCAGCAGCTTCGGCAGGGCTAGGTACAATGAGCAGTTCTTC.

This chain uses TRBV6-2 or TRBV6-3 with TRBJ2-7, with D uncertain. V lost 6 bases and J 0 bases, leaving 12 bases between the germline ends. Germline V gene data show CDR1 as MNHEY and CDR2 as SVGEGT. The CDR3 is made up of 14 amino acids. CDR3 in amino acids: CASRGLGLSYEQYF. The CDR3 region has the DNA TGTGCCAGCAGAGGCTTGGGCCTCTCCTACGAGCAGTACTTC.

There are a few counts of this clonotype. The V gene is TRBV5-1, the J gene TRBJ1-4; 7 bases align to TRBD1. Looked up from germline, CDR1 is SGHRS and CDR2 is YFSETQ. The V gene end was trimmed by 4 bases and the J gene end by 2 bases; junction bases not matched to a gene: 5. The CDR3 spans 15 residues. The CDR3 nucleotides read TGCGCCAGCAGCCTCACGGGACAGACTAATGAAAAACTGTTTTTT. This translates into CASSLTGQTNEKLFF.

The chain is built from TRBV7-9 and TRBJ1-1, with D maybe TRBD1 (5 bases). CDR1 and CDR2 (germline): SEHNR, FQNEAQ (reference sequence). V lost 1 base and J 2 bases, leaving 14 bases between the germline ends. CDR3 length: 16 residues. CDR3 nucleotides: TGTGCCAGCAGCTTAGTCGTCTCCAGGGCAAACACTGAAGCTTTCTTT. Protein: CASSLVVSRANTEAFF.

J is TRBJ1-2 and V is TRBV12-3 or TRBV12-4; 9 bases match TRBD1. This CDR3 contains 14 residues. The V and J ends lost 6 bases and 3 bases, in that order; junction bases with no gene match: 5. CDR3 protein: CASRRDRVDYGYTF. DNA for the CDR3: TGTGCCAGCAGGAGGGACAGGGTGGACTATGGCTACACCTTC.

The rearrangement joins TRBV20-1 to TRBJ2-2; 9 nucleotides match TRBD1. Trimming took 0 bases from V and 2 from J; bases not matched to a gene: 4. Germline CDR1 reads DFQATT; CDR2 reads SNEGSKA (reference sequence). This CDR3 has 16 residues. CDR3 DNA sequence: TGCAGTGCTAGAGAAGCCACAGGGGGCAACACCGGGGAGCTGTTTTTT. Residues: CSAREATGGNTGELFF.

This clonotype has a handful of counts. The rearrangement links TRBV20-1 to TRBJ2-7, with a tentative D call TRBD1 (5 bases). With 2 bases removed from V and 2 bases from J, the gap between germline ends came to 10 bases. The germline gives CDR1 DFQATT, CDR2 SNEGSKA (reference sequence). This CDR3 spans 13 amino acids. The CDR3: CSARRAGTYEQYF. In DNA form, the CDR3 reads TGCAGTGCTAGACGCGCAGGGACCTACGAGCAGTACTTC.

There are a few counts of this clonotype. The chain carries TRBV12-3 or TRBV12-4 and TRBJ2-1; D is tentatively TRBD1 or TRBD2 (5 bases each). The CDR3 consists of 13 residues. Trimming left V 3 bases short and J 10 bases short, with 13 bases between. CDR3 sequence reads: CASSFKGPGEQFF. As DNA, the CDR3 is TGTGCCAGCAGTTTTAAGGGGCCGGGGGAGCAGTTCTTC.

This chain links TRBV25-1 with TRBJ2-2; D may be TRBD1 or TRBD2 (5 bases each). The CDR3 is 16 amino acids. Germline-derived CDR1 and CDR2 are MGHDK and SYGVNS. V lost 1 base to trimming and J lost 4 bases, with 13 bases between them. Written as DNA, the CDR3 is TGTGCCAGCAGTGAATTGGGGGATACATTCACCGGGGAGCTGTTTTTT. It specifies CASSELGDTFTGELFF.

There are a few counts of this clonotype. The CDR3 DNA follows: TGTGCCAGCAGTTTAATGGAGAACCCCAAAGAGACCCAGTACTTC. It translates to CASSLMENPKETQYF. This chain joins TRBV12-3 or TRBV12-4 and TRBJ2-5; unclear D gene. Trimming took off 2 bases at V and 3 bases at J, with 13 bases between the two ends. The CDR3 has 15 amino acids.